These 30 T cell receptor beta chains were sequenced from one sample in a study of T cells after yellow fever vaccination. TCRdb ran MiXCR on the 5' RACE reads and lists one entry per CDR3 protein. This table holds around 300,000 distinct CDR3 sequences, 4.1% found once. The source material was PBMCs, sampled 5 days after the yellow fever booster vaccination. Receptors were obtained from a man in his late teens or twenties who received the YFV17D yellow fever vaccine.

The V call is TRBV4-2, the J call TRBJ1-3, with D maybe TRBD1 (5 bases). The germline V and J ends were trimmed by 4 bases and 4 bases, with 8 bases remaining between them. The CDR3 spans 13 residues. CDR1 is LGHNA, CDR2 YNFKEQ, per germline. CDR3 DNA: TGTGCCAGCAGCCTAGACAGAGGAAACACCATATATTTT. It yields the protein CASSLDRGNTIYF.

This clonotype has a count of ten or more. At one end, the junction sequence differs from germline, possibly due to a read error. The J gene is TRBJ2-7, the V gene TRBV5-1; unclear D gene. Germline CDR1 is SGHRS and CDR2 is YFSETQ. This CDR3 has 12 amino acids. The CDR3 DNA is TGTGCCAGCAGCTTGGACGGCTACGAGCAGTACTTC. This translates into CASSLDGYEQYF.

Ten or more counts support this clonotype. The chain joins TRBV7-2 to TRBJ1-2; a possible D gene is TRBD1 (5 bases). CDR3 length equals 12 residues. Trimming removed 1 base from V and 7 bases from J, with 7 bases in between. Germline values: CDR1 SGHTA, CDR2 FQGNSA. In DNA form, the CDR3 reads TGTGCCAGCAGCTTAGTGAGGGGTGGCTACACCTTC. Amino acids: CASSLVRGGYTF.

This clonotype was counted a few times. The rearrangement links TRBV7-9 to TRBJ2-5; D perhaps matches TRBD2 (5 bases). V lost 2 bases to trimming and J lost 2 bases, with 12 bases between them. CDR3 length: 15 residues. Germline values: CDR1 SEHNR, CDR2 FQNEAQ (reference sequence). CDR3 nucleotides: TGTGCCAGCAGCTTAAATTGGGAGCTTCAAGAGACCCAGTACTTC. Protein: CASSLNWELQETQYF.

V gene TRBV4-2 combines with J gene TRBJ2-2; tentatively, D is TRBD2 (6 bases). Germline V gene lookup returns CDR1 LGHNA and CDR2 YNFKEQ. V dropped 1 base and J dropped 6 bases, with 9 bases sitting between them. The CDR3 is made up of 14 amino acids. CDR3 DNA sequence: TGTGCCAGCAGCCAAGGAAGGGAGGCCGGGGAGCTGTTTTTT. Protein sequence: CASSQGREAGELFF.

This clonotype was picked up a small number of times. The chain links TRBV7-2 to TRBJ2-2; no clear D. In germline, CDR1 is SGHTA, CDR2 FQGNSA. The CDR3 runs 13 residues. Trimming removed 5 bases at V and 5 bases at J, with 9 bases between. The CDR3 coding sequence is TGTGCCAGCAGCCACTGGGGAACCGGGGAGCTGTTTTTT. Protein: CASSHWGTGELFF.

CDR3 amino acids: CATRGYSNQPQHF. The CDR3 region has the DNA TGTGCCACCAGGGGGTATAGCAATCAGCCCCAGCATTTT. The chain joins TRBV24-1 to TRBJ1-5; no clear D. V lost 7 bases, J lost 0 bases, and 6 bases lay in between. CDR3 length: 13 residues. Germline CDR1 and CDR2: KGHDR and SFDVKD.

This chain links TRBV6-1 with TRBJ1-2; possibly TRBD1 for D (6 bases). The germline CDR1 and CDR2 sequences are MNHNS and SASEGT. The CDR3 sequence is 13 residues long. V dropped 4 bases and J dropped 8 bases, with 14 bases sitting between them. The CDR3 DNA is TGTGCCAGCAGTGTAGGGGGACGCCAAGGCTACACCTTC. Its translation: CASSVGGRQGYTF.

This clonotype was picked up a small number of times. This chain uses TRBV25-1 with TRBJ2-1, with D unresolved. V was pared by 6 bases and J by 6 bases, with 6 bases between. The germline gives CDR1 MGHDK, CDR2 SYGVNS. The CDR3 sequence is 11 residues long. CDR3 sequence (DNA): TGTGCCAGCAGGACAAGCAATGAGCAGTTCTTC. It translates to CASRTSNEQFF.

This clonotype has only a few counts. The DNA of the CDR3 is TGTGCCAGCAGGCGCCTGGGGGACTCTGGAAACACCATATATTTT. Translation: CASRRLGDSGNTIYF. The chain couples TRBV6-6 to TRBJ1-3; tentative D call: TRBD1 (5 bases). Trimming removed 6 bases from V and 0 bases from J, with 12 bases in between. This CDR3 is 15 amino acids long. CDR1 is MNHNY and CDR2 is SVGAGI in the germline V gene (reference sequence).

In its sample, this clonotype was seen a few times. This chain links TRBV2 with TRBJ2-4, with D uncertain. This CDR3 comprises 17 residues. V shed 4 bases and J shed 0 bases, with 16 bases lying between them. Germline V CDR1 and CDR2: SNHLY, FYNNEI. CDR3 region: CASSVALIGLAKNIQYF. The CDR3, as DNA: TGTGCCAGCAGTGTGGCCTTGATAGGGCTAGCCAAAAACATTCAGTACTTC.

The rearrangement joins TRBV6-5 to TRBJ1-2; 7 nucleotides line up with TRBD1. J lost 3 bases, V lost 7 bases, and 5 bases had no gene match. Germline values: CDR1 MNHEY, CDR2 SVGAGI. CDR3 length: 13 amino acids. DNA for the CDR3: TGTGCCAGCACGGACAGGCCTGACTATGGCTACACCTTC. Amino acid sequence: CASTDRPDYGYTF.

This rearrangement joins TRBV5-1 to TRBJ2-2; D call uncertain. The germline V gene has CDR1 SGHRS and CDR2 YFSETQ. This CDR3 region has 16 residues. Trimming cost V 4 bases and J 3 bases, with 16 bases left between them. This CDR3 is CASSRFAPTYTGELFF. The CDR3 nucleotides read TGCGCCAGCAGCCGGTTCGCGCCAACCTACACCGGGGAGCTGTTTTTT. The full variable domain, with the rest looked up from reference TRBV5-1 and TRBJ2-2, is KAGVTQTPRYLIKTRGQQVTLSCSPISGHRSVSWYQQTPGQGLQFLFEYFSETQRNKGNFPGRFSGRQFSNSRSEMNVSTLELGDSALYLCASSRFAPTYTGELFFGEGSRLTVL.

The chain recombines TRBV12-3 or TRBV12-4 with TRBJ2-1; TRBD2 agrees at 14 bases. The CDR3 loop spans 18 amino acids. Trimming took 6 bases from V and 9 from J; bases not matched to a gene: 16. CDR3 coding DNA: TGTGCCAGCAGCGGAGAGACTAGCGGGGGGGCCGGTTCTATTGAGCAGTTCTTC. Encoded protein: CASSGETSGGAGSIEQFF.

This clonotype was detected a few times. V gene TRBV6-1 combines with J gene TRBJ1-2; 7 nucleotides agree with TRBD1. In germline, CDR1 is MNHNS, CDR2 SASEGT. V dropped 6 bases and J dropped 3; count of bases not matched to a gene: 7. The CDR3 is made up of 14 amino acids. The CDR3 sequence: CASRRDRDYYGYTF. CDR3 sequence (DNA): TGTGCCAGCAGGCGAGACAGGGATTACTATGGCTACACCTTC.

This clonotype came up a few times. The genes are TRBV12-1 and TRBJ1-3. TRBV12-1 is a listed pseudogene. The CDR3 has 13 amino acids. The CDR3 DNA follows: TGTGCCAGCAGACACCGCTCTGGAAACACCATATATTTT. Its translation is CASRHRSGNTIYF.

This rearrangement joins TRBV5-5 to TRBJ2-1; 10 bases fit TRBD2. The J segment lost 10 bases and the V segment lost 1 base, leaving 8 bases of the junction unmatched. The CDR3 sequence is 15 residues long. Germline V lookup: CDR1 SGHKS, CDR2 YYEKEE (reference sequence). The CDR3 region has the DNA TGTGCCAGCAGCTTGATTACTAGCGGGGAACGGGAGCAGTTCTTC. This gives the protein CASSLITSGEREQFF.

The rearrangement uses TRBV6-1 and TRBJ1-4; no reliable D call. The V end was cut by 1 base, the J end by 3 bases, with 9 bases between. The CDR3 consists of 15 residues. Germline assignment: CDR1 MNHNS and CDR2 SASEGT. The CDR3: CASSEGTSSNEKLFF. CDR3 coding DNA: TGTGCCAGCAGTGAAGGAACTAGTTCTAATGAAAAACTGTTTTTT.

In this sample, this clonotype turned up many times. J is TRBJ2-2 and V is TRBV5-1; D gene ambiguous. Germline loops: CDR1 SGHRS, CDR2 YFSETQ. This CDR3 is built from 16 residues. The V end was cut by 0 bases, the J end by 4 bases, with 13 bases between. CDR3 bases: TGCGCCAGCAGCTTGGCTGGTGGCTACCCCACCGGGGAGCTGTTTTTT. It yields the protein CASSLAGGYPTGELFF.

CDR3 coding DNA: TGCGCCAGCAGGGTGACCCGGCAGGGCACCGGGGAGCTGTTTTTT. The encoded protein is CASRVTRQGTGELFF. The V and J genes are TRBV4-3 and TRBJ2-2; weak D call: TRBD1 (5 bases). The CDR3 loop spans 15 amino acids. Trimming took 6 bases from V and 4 from J, leaving 15 bases between them. Germline CDR1 LGHNA, CDR2 YSLEER.

Only a few counts were recorded for this clonotype. The V call is TRBV4-3, the J call TRBJ2-3, with TRBD2 identical over 7 bases. Germline CDR1 reads LGHNA; CDR2 reads YSLEER. The CDR3 has 16 residues. The V and J ends lost 0 bases and 2 bases, in that order; junction bases with no gene match: 5. The CDR3, as DNA: TGCGCCAGCAGCCAAGATGTAGCGGGCCTCACAGATACGCAGTATTTT. This gives the protein CASSQDVAGLTDTQYF.

This clonotype was seen only a few times. The chain employs TRBV27 and TRBJ2-1, with D perhaps matching TRBD1 or TRBD2 (6 bases each). The CDR3 length is 16 residues. The germline gives CDR1 MNHEY, CDR2 SMNVEV (reference sequence). Deletions cut 3 bases from V and 5 bases from J, with 17 bases between. The CDR3 is CASSFLTAGEDNEQFF. CDR3 in DNA: TGTGCCAGCAGTTTCCTCACGGCAGGGGAGGACAATGAGCAGTTCTTC.

The chain couples TRBV18 to TRBJ1-6; TRBD1 matches at 8 bases. The J segment lost 7 bases and the V segment lost 1 base, leaving 3 bases of the junction unmatched. Germline loops: CDR1 KGHSH, CDR2 LQKENI. This CDR3 is built from 15 residues. As DNA, the CDR3 is TGTGCCAGCTCACCACGGGGACAGGAGAATTCACCCCTCCACTTT. Residues: CASSPRGQENSPLHF.

This clonotype was recorded a few times. The rearrangement links TRBV10-3 to TRBJ1-1; D may be TRBD1 (5 bases). The germline V gene encodes CDR1 ENHRY and CDR2 SYGVKD. The CDR3 is made up of 14 amino acids. V lost 5 bases and J 0 bases, leaving 10 bases between the germline ends. CDR3 DNA: TGTGCCATCAGTTCCAGGGAGATGAACACTGAAGCTTTCTTT. It specifies CAISSREMNTEAFF.

The rearrangement links TRBV5-1 to TRBJ2-2; weak D call: TRBD2 (6 bases). V was clipped by 5 bases and J by 3 bases, with 11 bases between them. The germline gives CDR1 SGHRS, CDR2 YFSETQ. The CDR3 consists of 14 residues. The CDR3 coding sequence is TGCGCCAGCAGGCGGGGTGAACACACCGGGGAGCTGTTTTTT. Translation gives CASRRGEHTGELFF.

This clonotype was seen ten or more times. V usage is TRBV13 and J usage is TRBJ1-6, with D hard to call. Trimming left V 3 bases short and J 5 bases short, with 14 bases between. The CDR3 is made up of 16 amino acids. Germline lookup yields CDR1 PRHDT and CDR2 FYEKMQ (reference sequence). CDR3 sequence: CASSFRRRTHNSPLHF. Written as DNA, the CDR3 is TGTGCCAGCAGCTTCCGGAGGAGAACACATAATTCACCCCTCCACTTT.

The chain combines TRBV4-3 with TRBJ2-5, with TRBD1 identical over 9 bases. This CDR3 is built from 17 residues. Germline lookup yields CDR1 LGHNA and CDR2 YSLEER. V lost 1 base to trimming and J lost 5 bases; unmatched junction nucleotides: 11. The CDR3 spells CASSQVGGTGIGETQYF. As DNA, the CDR3 is TGCGCCAGCAGCCAAGTCGGAGGGACAGGGATAGGGGAGACCCAGTACTTC.

This clonotype was recorded many times. The rearrangement links TRBV5-1 to TRBJ2-6; D call uncertain. Trimming shortened V by 0 bases and J by 0 bases, and 4 bases separated the two germline ends. This CDR3 is 15 amino acids long. Germline V CDR1 and CDR2: SGHRS, YFSETQ. The CDR3: CASSLGASGANVLTF. For the CDR3, the DNA is TGCGCCAGCAGCTTGGGGGCCTCTGGGGCCAACGTCCTGACTTTC.

This chain uses TRBV6-5 with TRBJ1-2, with TRBD1 identical over 8 bases. CDR1 and CDR2 from the germline V gene are MNHEY and SVGAGI. V lost 5 bases, J lost 8 bases, and 7 bases stayed unmatched. This CDR3 comprises 13 residues. For the CDR3, the DNA is TGTGCCAGCAGTCGCTCGACAGGGGAAGGCTACACCTTC. Its translation: CASSRSTGEGYTF.

The chain combines TRBV9 with TRBJ1-4, with D perhaps TRBD1 (6 bases). The CDR3 runs 16 residues. The V gene lost 0 bases and the J gene lost 0 bases, with 9 bases spanning the gap. From germline, CDR1 is SGDLS and CDR2 YYNGEE. In DNA form, the CDR3 reads TGTGCCAGCAGCGTAGGGGGGGCAGCAACTAATGAAAAACTGTTTTTT. Translated: CASSVGGAATNEKLFF. The whole variable domain, remainder taken from reference TRBV9 and TRBJ1-4, is DSGVTQTPKHLITATGQRVTLRCSPRSGDLSVYWYQQSLDQGLQFLIQYYNGEERAKGNILERFSAQQFPDLHSELNLSSLELGDSALYFCASSVGGAATNEKLFFGSGTQLSVL.